What follows are 32 T cell receptor beta chains derived from one specimen sequenced in a study of blood T cells in healthy people across ages. PCR was performed a second time for about 6 to 12 cycles using a sample-barcoded 5' primer and a J-beta primer mix. TCRdb independently ran MiXCR on the 5' RACE reads; one entry per CDR3 protein. The table has just over 1 million distinct CDR3 sequences, 40% to 50% seen once. The specimen was blood. The receptors shown here come from a woman aged 55-69 years in good health.

V usage is TRBV10-2 and J usage is TRBJ2-5; the D call may be TRBD1 or TRBD2 (5 bases each). The V end lost 4 bases, the J end lost 11 bases, and 20 bases lay between the germline ends. CDR3 size: 14 residues. Germline V gene data show CDR1 as WSHSY and CDR2 as SAAADI. The CDR3 loop is CASSGSGQSNEQYF. The CDR3 region has the DNA TGCGCCAGCAGTGGTTCGGGGCAGTCCAATGAGCAGTACTTC.

This clonotype was detected only a few times. The chain couples TRBV24-1 to TRBJ2-7, with TRBD2 matching over 10 bases. Germline V gene data show CDR1 as KGHDR and CDR2 as SFDVKD. V lost 9 bases and J lost 2; bases outside the gene matches: 6. This CDR3 is 14 amino acids long. Here the CDR3 DNA reads TGTGCCACCCCTCTAGCGGGAGATCCCTACGAGCAGTACTTC. Protein: CATPLAGDPYEQYF.

The rearrangement joins TRBV2 to TRBJ2-2; possibly TRBD2 for D (5 bases). V gave up 6 bases and J gave up 3 bases, with 11 bases separating them. Looked up from germline, CDR1 is SNHLY and CDR2 is FYNNEI. The CDR3 sequence is 14 residues long. CDR3 sequence reads: CASRVTSYTGELFF. The CDR3 bases are TGTGCCAGCAGAGTAACTAGTTACACCGGGGAGCTGTTTTTT.

This clonotype was detected a few times. The chain is built from TRBV12-3 or TRBV12-4 and TRBJ2-4; D is possibly TRBD1 (6 bases). The CDR3 spans 13 residues. The germline V and J ends were trimmed by 5 bases and 6 bases, with 11 bases remaining between them. The DNA for the CDR3 is TGTGCCAGCAGTACAGGGTTGGTAAACATTCAGTACTTC. It is translated as CASSTGLVNIQYF.

The rearrangement joins TRBV5-1 to TRBJ2-6; D is uncertain. V was shortened by 5 bases and J by 0 bases, with 12 bases between the two germline ends. Germline V lookup: CDR1 SGHRS, CDR2 YFSETQ. The CDR3 contains 16 residues. CDR3: CASSSVPSSGANVLTF. In nucleotides, the CDR3 is TGCGCCAGCAGTTCGGTGCCGAGCTCTGGGGCCAACGTCCTGACTTTC.

In its sample, this clonotype was seen a few times. CDR3 DNA sequence: TGCAGTGCTAGGGTCCGACAGGGAGGTTACGAGCAGTACTTC. Its translation is CSARVRQGGYEQYF. The chain uses TRBV20-1 and TRBJ2-7, with D possibly being TRBD1 (7 bases). V dropped 3 bases and J dropped 4 bases, with 16 bases sitting between them. CDR3 length equals 14 residues. Germline loops: CDR1 DFQATT, CDR2 SNEGSKA (reference sequence).

The table lists this clonotype with a few counts. This chain uses TRBV7-9 with TRBJ2-1, with 9 bases identical to TRBD2. Trimming took 0 bases from V and 7 from J; bases not matched to a gene: 7. The CDR3 is 16 residues long. Germline V gene data show CDR1 as SEHNR and CDR2 as FQNEAQ (reference sequence). CDR3 in amino acids: CASSLASSGRRNEQFF. The DNA for the CDR3 is TGTGCCAGCAGCTTAGCTTCCAGCGGGAGGCGGAATGAGCAGTTCTTC.

The V call is TRBV20-1, the J call TRBJ2-4; TRBD2 matches at 10 bases. After removal of 0 bases from V and 9 bases from J, the junction contained 8 bases not matched to a gene. CDR1 and CDR2 from the germline V gene are DFQATT and SNEGSKA (reference sequence). The CDR3 runs to 15 residues. Here the CDR3 DNA reads TGCAGTGCTAGAGAGAGTAGCGGGAGGCGAGGCATTCAGTACTTC. Protein: CSARESSGRRGIQYF.

This clonotype has more than one count but fewer than ten. This sequence joins TRBV29-1 and TRBJ2-1; 10 nucleotides match TRBD2. Trimming took 6 bases from V and 0 from J; bases not matched to a gene: 11. CDR3 size: 17 residues. Germline CDR1 and CDR2: SQVTM and ANQGSEA. Here the CDR3 DNA reads TGCAGCGTAAGGACTAGCGGCACGCGAAGCTCCTACAATGAGCAGTTCTTC. Protein product: CSVRTSGTRSSYNEQFF.

A note on this clonotype: A read error may explain this, as a much larger clone is one base away. V gene TRBV5-1 combines with J gene TRBJ2-1, with 15 bases that match TRBD2. CDR1 is SGHRS and CDR2 is YFSETQ in the germline V gene. The CDR3 has 17 amino acids. This chain's CDR3 is CASSSGLAGGSYNGQFF. The CDR3 coding sequence is TGCGCCAGCAGCTCGGGACTAGCGGGAGGTTCCTACAATGGGCAGTTCTTC.

This clonotype was detected only a few times. V and J are TRBV5-6 and TRBJ1-2; 7 bases map to TRBD1. The ends lost 0 bases at V and 4 bases at J; junction bases unmatched: 15. The germline gives CDR1 SGHDT, CDR2 YYEEEE. This CDR3 is 18 amino acids long. CDR3 nucleotide sequence: TGTGCCAGCAGCTTGGGGGGGACAGCGGCGAAGCTAATCTATGGCTACACCTTC. This encodes CASSLGGTAAKLIYGYTF.

This clonotype was observed once. The chain combines TRBV9 with TRBJ1-5, with D hard to call. This CDR3 is built from 14 residues. Trimming removed 0 bases at V and 6 bases at J, with 10 bases between. Germline lookup yields CDR1 SGDLS and CDR2 YYNGEE. The CDR3 loop is CASSVAPEGQPQHF. CDR3 DNA: TGTGCCAGCAGCGTAGCTCCAGAGGGTCAGCCCCAGCATTTT.

The V gene is TRBV28, the J gene TRBJ2-1; maybe TRBD2 (6 bases). The CDR3 consists of 14 residues. CDR1 and CDR2 (germline): MDHEN, SYDVKM. The V end was cut by 6 bases, the J end by 8 bases, with 17 bases between. CDR3: CASRPADYFDEQFF. The DNA of the CDR3 is TGTGCCAGCAGGCCCGCGGACTATTTCGATGAGCAGTTCTTC.

This clonotype was seen more than once but under ten times. The J gene is TRBJ2-7, the V gene TRBV28; 8 positions agree with TRBD1. Germline CDR1 is MDHEN and CDR2 is SYDVKM. V lost 5 bases to trimming and J lost 1 base; unmatched junction nucleotides: 4. The CDR3 has 14 amino acids. The CDR3 here is CASSRTGRSYEQYF. The CDR3 coding sequence is TGTGCCAGCAGTAGGACAGGGAGATCCTACGAGCAGTACTTC.

The V gene is TRBV3-1, the J gene TRBJ2-1; no reliable D call. Trimming removed 0 bases at V and 5 bases at J, with 11 bases between. CDR3 length: 15 amino acids. The germline CDR1 and CDR2 sequences are LGHDT and YNNKEL (reference sequence). For the CDR3, the DNA is TGTGCCAGCAGCCAAGATATCGACGCAAACAATGAGCAGTTCTTC. Its protein is CASSQDIDANNEQFF.

This chain connects TRBV20-1 to TRBJ2-7, with D perhaps given as TRBD1 or TRBD2 (5 bases each). This CDR3 has 13 amino acids. Germline loops: CDR1 DFQATT, CDR2 SNEGSKA (reference sequence). V was pared by 1 base and J by 2 bases, with 9 bases between. CDR3 sequence reads: CSARGDDAYEQYF. The CDR3 nucleotides are TGCAGTGCTAGAGGGGACGATGCCTACGAGCAGTACTTC.

The rearrangement uses TRBV7-6 and TRBJ1-1; a possible D gene is TRBD1 (5 bases). V shed 6 bases and J shed 3 bases, with 17 bases lying between them. From germline, CDR1 is SGHVS and CDR2 FNYEAQ. The CDR3 has 15 amino acids. This CDR3 is CASSFAFTGDTEAFF. DNA of the CDR3: TGTGCCAGCAGTTTTGCGTTCACGGGGGACACTGAAGCTTTCTTT.

The sample holds one count of this clonotype. This chain links TRBV3-1 with TRBJ2-4; 9 bases are shared with TRBD1. The better agreement between TRBJ2-7 and the DNA end casts doubt on the J call. Germline assignment: CDR1 LGHDT and CDR2 YNNKEL (reference sequence). The CDR3 sequence is 14 residues long. CDR3 sequence (DNA): TGTGCCAGCAGCCGCACAGGGGGCAGCCACGAGCAGTACTTC. It encodes CASSRTGGSHEQYF.

The V gene is TRBV9, the J gene TRBJ2-3; possibly TRBD2 for D (5 bases). V shed 1 base and J shed 1 base, with 10 bases lying between them. The CDR3 is 15 residues long. CDR1 and CDR2 (germline): SGDLS, YYNGEE. The CDR3 sequence: CASSVRGLGTDTQYF. CDR3 nucleotides: TGTGCCAGCAGCGTACGGGGTCTAGGCACAGATACGCAGTATTTT.

This clonotype was detected a few times. This sequence joins TRBV7-9 and TRBJ2-5; 8 nucleotides match TRBD1. V shed 3 bases, J shed 4 bases, and the junction held 4 bases outside the gene matches. Germline CDR1 SEHNR, CDR2 FQNEAQ (reference sequence). The CDR3 has 14 amino acids. In DNA, the CDR3 is TGTGCCAGCAGCTTCGACAGGGGAGCAGAGACCCAGTACTTC. Translating it yields CASSFDRGAETQYF.

Of note for this clonotype: A clone one base away is much larger, so this may be a read error. This chain connects TRBV5-1 to TRBJ2-7; D not certain. The germline V gene has CDR1 SGHRS and CDR2 YFSETQ. V was pared by 4 bases and J by 5 bases, with 10 bases between. CDR3 length: 12 amino acids. CDR3 protein: CASSTGPDEQYF. The CDR3 DNA is TGCGCCAGCAGCACCGGCCCCGACGAGCAGTACTTC.

This rearrangement joins TRBV20-1 to TRBJ2-7; 10 bases are shared with TRBD2. CDR3 length: 15 amino acids. CDR1 and CDR2 from the germline V gene are DFQATT and SNEGSKA (reference sequence). With V trimmed by 3 bases and J by 3 bases, 8 bases remained unmatched. The CDR3 spells CSASFPSGGFYEQYF. CDR3 DNA sequence: TGCAGTGCTAGTTTTCCTAGCGGGGGATTCTACGAGCAGTACTTC.

The chain links TRBV7-3 to TRBJ2-6; TRBD1 agrees at 12 bases. The germline CDR1 and CDR2 sequences are SGHTA and FQGTGA. J lost 3 bases, V lost 4 bases, and 7 bases had no gene match. The length of the CDR3 is 18 residues. In DNA form, the CDR3 reads TGTGCCAGCAGCTCGCCGGGACAGGGGGCGAGTGGGGCCAACGTCCTGACTTTC. The encoded protein is CASSSPGQGASGANVLTF.

The genes are TRBV20-1 and TRBJ2-1; D call uncertain. The CDR3 sequence is 12 residues long. In germline, CDR1 is DFQATT, CDR2 SNEGSKA (reference sequence). V shed 3 bases and J shed 7 bases, with 10 bases lying between them. The CDR3 sequence: CSASGQPNEQFF. As DNA, the CDR3 is TGCAGTGCTAGTGGGCAGCCTAATGAGCAGTTCTTC.

This clonotype was counted between two and nine times. The V gene is TRBV24-1, the J gene TRBJ2-7; 9 positions match TRBD1. The CDR3 consists of 14 residues. V dropped 4 bases and J dropped 6; count of bases not matched to a gene: 6. Per germline, CDR1 KGHDR and CDR2 SFDVKD. This CDR3 is CATSDPRTGAEQYF. The DNA for the CDR3 is TGTGCCACCAGTGACCCCCGGACAGGGGCCGAGCAGTACTTC.

V usage is TRBV20-1 and J usage is TRBJ2-7; 7 positions match TRBD2. CDR3 length: 16 amino acids. Looked up from germline, CDR1 is DFQATT and CDR2 is SNEGSKA (reference sequence). Trimming took 6 bases from V and 4 from J; bases not matched to a gene: 18. The CDR3 loop reads CSARPYPWLAVYEQYF. In DNA, the CDR3 is TGCAGTGCGAGGCCGTATCCTTGGCTAGCGGTTTACGAGCAGTACTTC.

The rearrangement joins TRBV7-9 to TRBJ2-1; no reliable D call. Germline CDR1 SEHNR, CDR2 FQNEAQ (reference sequence). Trimming pared 5 bases from V and 0 bases from J, leaving 14 bases between. The CDR3 runs 16 residues. Here the CDR3 reads CASSALVASSYNEQFF. The CDR3 coding sequence is TGTGCCAGCAGCGCCTTAGTGGCCAGCTCCTACAATGAGCAGTTCTTC.

The J gene is TRBJ2-4, the V gene TRBV15; no clear D. The last part of the DNA fits TRBJ2-7 better; the J call may be wrong. Germline CDR1 LNHNV, CDR2 YYDKDF (reference sequence). The CDR3 loop spans 13 amino acids. The CDR3 spells CATSAQNTYEQYF. The CDR3 nucleotides are TGTGCCACCAGCGCACAGAATACCTACGAGCAGTACTTC.

This clonotype has a handful of counts. The CDR3 DNA reads as TGCAGCGTTGGGACAGCTGCCATGGAAAAACTGTTTTTT. This codes for CSVGTAAMEKLFF. This chain joins TRBV29-1 and TRBJ1-4; D perhaps matches TRBD1 (6 bases). Germline assignment: CDR1 SQVTM and CDR2 ANQGSEA. Trimming cost V 4 bases and J 8 bases, with 14 bases left between them. The CDR3 length is 13 residues.

V is TRBV6-5 and J is TRBJ2-3; D is ambiguous. This CDR3 spans 19 amino acids. V lost 0 bases and J lost 4, with 23 bases in between. CDR1 and CDR2 from the germline V gene are MNHEY and SVGAGI. In nucleotides, the CDR3 is TGTGCCAGCAGTTACTCGGGTGTGCCTGGCGCCACATCATCAGATACGCAGTATTTT. This encodes CASSYSGVPGATSSDTQYF.

This clonotype was observed a single time. This sequence joins TRBV5-1 and TRBJ2-4; 8 bases line up with TRBD1. The closer fit of TRBJ2-7 to the DNA end suggests the J call may be wrong. The germline V gene has CDR1 SGHRS and CDR2 YFSETQ. This CDR3 region has 14 residues. The CDR3 loop is CASSPTGDKYEQYF. In nucleotides, the CDR3 is TGCGCCAGCAGCCCGACAGGGGATAAATACGAGCAGTACTTC.

A single count supports this clonotype. The V and J genes are TRBV7-3 and TRBJ2-2; TRBD1 agrees at 10 bases. Germline CDR1 SGHTA, CDR2 FQGTGA. This CDR3 is built from 15 residues. V shed 5 bases and J 5 bases; nucleotides not matched to a gene: 5. The CDR3 nucleotides read TGTGCCAGCAGCCAGACAGGGGGCGCGACCGGGGAGCTGTTTTTT. Its protein is CASSQTGGATGELFF.